A selection of T cell receptor beta chains follows, all from one sample in a study of beta chain features in type 1 diabetes. Assay used: immunoSEQ multiplex PCR; TCRdb lists only in-frame clones, some missing. The sample contains approximately 43,000 clones, approximately 62% of which appear only once. The specimen sequenced was Tregs from blood. The receptors come from a man aged 30 to 45 with type 1 diabetes. Some clones in this sample may be carry-over from other donors' samples. CDR3s include the opening cysteine and the closing phenylalanine or tryptophan. A D gene is named only where the DNA matches it firmly. The listing skips clone size in some rows; elsewhere it reads once, few, many or a size class.

clone size	D gene	V gene	J gene	CDR3 DNA	CDR3 protein
-	-	TRBV7-2	TRBJ1-2	TGTGCCAGCAGCCTCCTCAGGACAGTGGAAGGCTACACCTTC	CASSLLRTVEGYTF
few	TRBD2	TRBV5-4	TRBJ2-1	TGTGCCAGCAGCTCTTTCCAGCGGGGAGGTGAGCAGTTCTTC	CASSSFQRGGEQFF
-	-	TRBV5-6	TRBJ1-2	TGTGCCAGCAGCCCCAGGGTTAGCTATGGCTACACCTTC	CASSPRVSYGYTF
-	TRBD1	TRBV7-2	TRBJ1-2	TGTGCCAGCAGCTTAGTGGGGACAGGGGGTAACTATGGCTACACCTTC	CASSLVGTGGNYGYTF
-	TRBD1	TRBV18	TRBJ2-5	TGTGCCAGCTCACTGGGACAGGCGTCGGCCCAGTACTTC	CASSLGQASAQYF
few	TRBD1	TRBV7-9	TRBJ1-4	TGTGCCAGCAGCCCCGGACAGGGAAATGAAAAACTGTTTTTT	CASSPGQGNEKLFF
-	-	TRBV7-2	TRBJ2-5	TGTGCCAGCAGCTTAGAGTCCGACAGGTTGGAGACCCAGTACTTC	CASSLESDRLETQYF
few	-	TRBV7-9	TRBJ1-4	TGTGCCAGCAGCTTACTTAGTGAAAAACTGTTTTTT	CASSLLSEKLFF
-	TRBD2	TRBV15	TRBJ2-3	TGTGCCACCAGCAGAGATGGGAGGGTAGATACGCAGTATTTT	CATSRDGRVDTQYF
-	TRBD1	TRBV18	TRBJ2-7	TGTGCCAGCTCAGGACAGGGGAACTACGAGCAGTACTTC	CASSGQGNYEQYF
-	TRBD1	TRBV14	TRBJ1-2	TGTGCCAGCAGCCAATTACAGGGGACCTATGGCTACACCTTC	CASSQLQGTYGYTF